A single sample is the source of the 27 T cell receptor beta chains below, sequenced in a study of OX40 agonist ivuxolimab in advanced cancers. Sequencing used immunoSEQ multiplex PCR; TCRdb keeps in-frame clones, though not all of them. The sample lists about 100,000 clones; 90% were seen once. The starting material was CD4+ or CD8+ T cells sorted from blood, obtained in a trial of the OX40 agonist ivuxolimab. The receptors come from an adult with an advanced solid tumor such as melanoma, head and neck, liver or kidney cancer.

The rearrangement joins TRBV7-2 to TRBJ2-7; 12 bases agree with TRBD2. Germline V lookup: CDR1 SGHTA, CDR2 FQGNSA. V lost 5 bases, J lost 7 bases, and 9 bases stayed unmatched. CDR3 length: 15 residues. The chain's CDR3 is CASSLTSGRWIEQYF. The CDR3 region has the DNA TGTGCCAGCAGCCTCACTAGCGGGAGGTGGATAGAGCAGTACTTC.

The V gene is TRBV7-7, the J gene TRBJ2-2; D is unresolved. CDR3 size: 15 residues. Germline V gene data show CDR1 as SSHAT and CDR2 as FNYEAQ (reference sequence). V was shortened by 1 base and J by 4 bases, with 10 bases between the two germline ends. CDR3 residues: CASSLESPLTGELFF. As DNA, the CDR3 is TGTGCCAGCAGCTTAGAGAGTCCGCTCACCGGGGAGCTGTTTTTT.

The J gene is TRBJ2-3, the V gene TRBV9; D is perhaps TRBD1 or TRBD2 (5 bases each). Trimming removed 4 bases from V and 0 bases from J, with 12 bases in between. The CDR3 contains 15 residues. Germline V gene data show CDR1 as SGDLS and CDR2 as YYNGEE. The CDR3 loop reads CASSSGTQSTDTQYF. In DNA form, the CDR3 reads TGTGCCAGCAGCTCCGGGACCCAAAGCACAGATACGCAGTATTTT.

This sequence joins TRBV11-1 and TRBJ2-1; the match to TRBD2 covers 12 bases. This CDR3 region has 16 residues. From germline, CDR1 is SGHAT and CDR2 FQDESV (reference sequence). The junction had 6 bases not matched to a gene; V was cut back by 4 bases and J by 5 bases. The chain's CDR3 is CASSSLLAGGNNEQFF. CDR3 DNA: TGTGCCAGCAGCTCCCTCCTAGCGGGAGGGAACAATGAGCAGTTCTTC.

This chain uses TRBV7-2 with TRBJ2-7; D unresolved. CDR3 length: 12 amino acids. Trimming stripped 4 bases from V and 3 bases from J, with 7 bases between. CDR1 is SGHTA, CDR2 FQGNSA, per germline. The CDR3 spells CASSSDHYEQYF. DNA of the CDR3: TGTGCCAGCAGCTCGGACCACTACGAGCAGTACTTC.

The chain uses TRBV6-5 and TRBJ1-4; D is undetermined. This CDR3 has 14 residues. Trimming left V 5 bases short and J 7 bases short, with 14 bases between. Germline CDR1 reads MNHEY; CDR2 reads SVGAGI. Written as DNA, the CDR3 is TGTGCCAGCAGTCCTACCCAGCGGGGTGAAAAACTGTTTTTT. Translated: CASSPTQRGEKLFF.

The chain is built from TRBV6-1 and TRBJ2-7, with D perhaps being TRBD1 or TRBD2 (5 bases each). CDR1 is MNHNS, CDR2 SASEGT, per germline. Trimming removed 8 bases at V and 3 bases at J, with 11 bases between. The CDR3 loop spans 12 amino acids. The CDR3 loop is CASLGEYYEQYF. In nucleotides, the CDR3 is TGTGCCAGCTTGGGGGAATACTACGAGCAGTACTTC.

Note on this clone: The junction and the germline gene differ at one end; a read error may be behind it. The chain is built from TRBV7-9 and TRBJ2-7; D might be TRBD1 or TRBD2, each matching 6 bases. Germline CDR1 SEHNR, CDR2 FQNEAQ (reference sequence). The CDR3 covers 12 residues. The CDR3 DNA sequence: TGTGCCAGCAGCTTAAATACGGGGGCCATGGACTTC. This gives the protein CASSLNTGAMDF.

The chain combines TRBV4-2 with TRBJ2-3, with no clear D. The germline CDR1 and CDR2 sequences are LGHNA and YNFKEQ. The CDR3 is 13 residues long. V lost 5 bases and J lost 5, with 11 bases in between. In DNA form, the CDR3 reads TGTGCCAGCAGCACCTCGGTTGAAGATACGCAGTATTTT. It yields the protein CASSTSVEDTQYF.

The gene calls are TRBV4-3 and TRBJ2-1, with unresolved D. V was trimmed by 1 base and J by 9 bases, leaving 16 bases between them. Germline V gene data show CDR1 as LGHNA and CDR2 as YSLEER. The CDR3 loop spans 15 amino acids. CDR3 coding DNA: TGCGCCAGCAGCCAAGGTCAAAGCGCCCGGATTGAGCAGTTCTTC. It yields the protein CASSQGQSARIEQFF.

The chain uses TRBV18 and TRBJ1-1, with a weak D call TRBD1 (5 bases). Germline V gives CDR1 KGHSH, CDR2 LQKENI. V was shortened by 7 bases and J by 5 bases, with 17 bases between the two germline ends. The CDR3 spans 14 residues. The CDR3 DNA sequence: TGTGCCAGCTGCCGGACATTCGGAGAAACTGAAGCTTTCTTT. Amino acid sequence: CASCRTFGETEAFF.

The chain couples TRBV10-1 to TRBJ1-5, with 7 positions matching TRBD1. Germline CDR1 WNHNN, CDR2 SYGVQD (reference sequence). The CDR3 is 14 amino acids. Trimming cost V 6 bases and J 4 bases; bases outside gene matches: 6. CDR3 in DNA: TGCGCCAGCAGGATTGACAGGGTAAATCAGCCCCAGCATTTT. Its translation is CASRIDRVNQPQHF.

The chain employs TRBV4-2 and TRBJ2-3; TRBD2 aligns across 11 bases. Germline CDR1 LGHNA, CDR2 YNFKEQ. CDR3 size: 16 residues. V was clipped by 4 bases and J by 4 bases; unmatched bases: 7. The DNA of the CDR3 is TGTGCCAGCAGCCCCAGTACTAGCGGGAGCGCAGATACGCAGTATTTT. Its protein product is CASSPSTSGSADTQYF.

The chain links TRBV7-2 to TRBJ2-2, with 7 positions matching TRBD2. This CDR3 has 17 amino acids. The germline gives CDR1 SGHTA, CDR2 FQGNSA. V lost 5 bases and J lost 0; bases outside the gene matches: 9. The CDR3 here is CASSLRTGGANTGELFF. Written as DNA, the CDR3 is TGTGCCAGCAGCCTCAGGACGGGAGGCGCGAACACCGGGGAGCTGTTTTTT.

The J gene is TRBJ2-1, the V gene TRBV5-1, with TRBD1 identical over 7 bases. Germline V CDR1 and CDR2: SGHRS, YFSETQ. The trim removed 1 base at V and 10 bases at J, leaving 5 bases unmatched. The length of the CDR3 is 13 residues. The CDR3 DNA reads TGCGCCAGCAGCTTGCAGGGGGATCGGGAGCAGTTCTTC. Encoded protein: CASSLQGDREQFF.

The V call is TRBV5-1, the J call TRBJ2-7, with 7 bases matching TRBD2. Germline lookup yields CDR1 SGHRS and CDR2 YFSETQ. V gave up 0 bases and J gave up 2 bases; unmatched junction bases: 17. The CDR3 runs to 19 residues. CDR3 nucleotides: TGCGCCAGCAGCTTGGGCCTGGGGGAGGGGTCAGGGTCAGCCTACGAGCAGTACTTC. This gives the protein CASSLGLGEGSGSAYEQYF.

The V gene is TRBV7-2, the J gene TRBJ1-4; maybe TRBD1 (5 bases). V was shortened by 2 bases and J by 4 bases, with 14 bases between the two germline ends. The length of the CDR3 is 16 residues. The germline V gene encodes CDR1 SGHTA and CDR2 FQGNSA. The CDR3 is CASSLNRPGGNEKLFF. The CDR3 bases are TGTGCCAGCAGCTTAAACAGACCCGGGGGTAATGAAAAACTGTTTTTT.

This clone showed up just once. This chain links TRBV12-5 with TRBJ2-2; TRBD1 might be the D (6 bases). The V end lost 0 bases, the J end lost 4 bases, and 12 bases lay between the germline ends. The CDR3 totals 16 residues. CDR1 is LGHNT, CDR2 FRNRAP, per germline. The CDR3 reads CASGLVQGIRTGELFF. CDR3 coding DNA: TGTGCTAGTGGTTTGGTACAGGGAATTCGCACCGGGGAGCTGTTTTTT.

This sequence joins TRBV5-1 and TRBJ1-5; no firm D call. Trimming pared 0 bases from V and 3 bases from J, leaving 10 bases between. CDR3 length equals 15 residues. Germline CDR1 is SGHRS and CDR2 is YFSETQ. The CDR3: CASSLEGTNNQPQHF. DNA for the CDR3: TGCGCCAGCAGCTTGGAGGGCACCAACAATCAGCCCCAGCATTTT.

This rearrangement joins TRBV28 to TRBJ2-7, with TRBD1 matching over 10 bases. The CDR3 runs to 14 residues. The germline gives CDR1 MDHEN, CDR2 SYDVKM. Unmatched junction bases numbered 7, after V lost 4 bases and J lost 7 bases. The CDR3 DNA is TGTGCCAGCAGTTATCGGGACAGGGGCCAAGAGCAGTACTTC. Amino acid sequence: CASSYRDRGQEQYF. Full variable domain (rest looked up from reference TRBV28 and TRBJ2-7): DVKVTQSSRYLVKRTGEKVFLECVQDMDHENMFWYRQDPGLGLRLIYFSYDVKMKEKGDIPEGYSVSREKKERFSLILESASTNQTSMYLCASSYRDRGQEQYFGPGTRLTVT.

This sequence joins TRBV20-1 and TRBJ2-7; D ambiguous. The CDR3 extends over 11 amino acids. CDR1 and CDR2 from the germline V gene are DFQATT and SNEGSKA (reference sequence). With 1 base removed from V and 6 bases from J, the gap between germline ends came to 7 bases. Here the CDR3 DNA reads TGCAGTGCTAGAGTAGCTTCCGAGCAGTACTTC. Translated: CSARVASEQYF.

The rearrangement joins TRBV5-6 to TRBJ2-1, with unresolved D. Germline CDR1 reads SGHDT; CDR2 reads YYEEEE. Trimming took off 2 bases at V and 1 base at J, with 7 bases between the two ends. The CDR3 sequence is 14 residues long. CDR3 sequence reads: CASSFMRSYNEQFF. The CDR3 DNA reads TGTGCCAGCAGCTTTATGCGTTCCTACAATGAGCAGTTCTTC.

The V and J genes are TRBV4-2 and TRBJ2-3, with 10 bases identical to TRBD1. V lost 3 bases, J lost 2 bases, and 8 bases stayed unmatched. Looked up from germline, CDR1 is LGHNA and CDR2 is YNFKEQ. CDR3 length equals 17 residues. The CDR3 sequence is CASSHPPRQGATDTQYF. The CDR3 bases are TGTGCCAGCAGCCATCCCCCTCGACAGGGGGCCACAGATACGCAGTATTTT.

This clone was observed a single time. V and J are TRBV7-3 and TRBJ2-5; 8 bases align to TRBD1. Germline trimming cut 5 bases from V and 5 bases from J; bases unmatched to any gene: 10. This CDR3 has 15 residues. The germline gives CDR1 SGHTA, CDR2 FQGTGA. For the CDR3, the DNA is TGTGCCAGCAGCCGCGTTTCTCGACAGGGGGAGACCCAGTACTTC. Protein sequence: CASSRVSRQGETQYF.

The rearrangement uses TRBV5-1 and TRBJ2-1; TRBD1 matches 9 bases. CDR1 is SGHRS, CDR2 YFSETQ, per germline. This CDR3 comprises 16 residues. Unmatched junction bases numbered 15, after V lost 4 bases and J lost 10 bases. CDR3: CASSNPTGTGSGEQFF. The CDR3, as DNA: TGCGCCAGCAGCAACCCTACCGGGACAGGGTCCGGCGAGCAGTTCTTC.

The chain combines TRBV2 with TRBJ2-5, with D unresolved. Germline CDR1 is SNHLY and CDR2 is FYNNEI. CDR3 size: 13 residues. V lost 5 bases and J 6 bases, leaving 13 bases between the germline ends. CDR3 bases: TGTGCCAGCAGTCCCAAAGCTACCCAGACCCAGTACTTC. Translation gives CASSPKATQTQYF.

The rearrangement uses TRBV12-5 and TRBJ2-3, with a tentative D call TRBD1 (5 bases). Germline lookup yields CDR1 LGHNT and CDR2 FRNRAP. This CDR3 region has 12 residues. Trimming left V 6 bases short and J 6 bases short, with 10 bases between. In nucleotides, the CDR3 is TGTGCTAGTGGGAAGACAGAGGATACGCAGTATTTT. It translates to CASGKTEDTQYF.